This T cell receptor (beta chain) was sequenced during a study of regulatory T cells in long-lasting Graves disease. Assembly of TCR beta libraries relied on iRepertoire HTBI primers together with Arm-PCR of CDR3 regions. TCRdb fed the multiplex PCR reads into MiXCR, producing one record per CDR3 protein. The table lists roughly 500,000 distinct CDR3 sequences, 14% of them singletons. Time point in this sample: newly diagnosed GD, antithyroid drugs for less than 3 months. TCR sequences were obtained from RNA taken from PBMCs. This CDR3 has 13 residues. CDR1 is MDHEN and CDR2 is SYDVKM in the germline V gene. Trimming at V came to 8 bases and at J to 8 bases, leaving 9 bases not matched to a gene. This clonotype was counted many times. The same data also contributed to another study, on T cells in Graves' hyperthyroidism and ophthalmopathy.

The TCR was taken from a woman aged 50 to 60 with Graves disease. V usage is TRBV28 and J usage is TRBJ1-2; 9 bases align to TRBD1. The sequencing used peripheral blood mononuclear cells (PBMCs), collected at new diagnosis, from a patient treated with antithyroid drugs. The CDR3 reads CASFFYRGQGYTF. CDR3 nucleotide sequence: TGTGCCAGCTTCTTTTACAGGGGGCAAGGCTACACCTTC.